Below are 9 T cell receptor beta chains sequenced from a single sample in a study of blood T cells in healthy people across ages. For the second PCR, which ran for roughly 7 to 11 cycles, a sample-barcoded 5' primer and a J-beta primer mix were used. TCRdb fed the 5' RACE reads into MiXCR, producing one record per CDR3 protein. The table shows about 700,000 distinct CDR3 sequences, with 32% occurring only once. The source material was blood. The receptors originated from a woman older than 75 in good health.

This clonotype has only one observation. This may come from a read error, since a much larger clone is one base off. This chain links TRBV20-1 with TRBJ2-5, with 7 bases identical to TRBD1. The CDR3 runs 13 residues. V lost 6 bases, J lost 11 bases, and 15 bases stayed unmatched. Per the germline V gene, CDR1 is DFQATT and CDR2 is SNEGSKA (reference sequence). CDR3 DNA: TGCAGTGCCTCGGGACAGCTGGGGTACAAGCAGTACTTC. It specifies CSASGQLGYKQYF.

This clonotype occurred once. A much larger clone is a single base away; this may be a read error. The final CDR3 position lacks the conserved phenylalanine or tryptophan, pointing to a likely read error. The chain links TRBV30 to TRBJ2-1, with D unresolved. V lost 2 bases and J lost 4, with 15 bases in between. This CDR3 region has 15 residues. Germline values: CDR1 GTSNPN, CDR2 SVGIG (reference sequence). The CDR3 region has the DNA TGTGCCTGGAGTAGTGGTGCGGTCCTATACAATGAGCAGTTCTTA. It is translated as CAWSSGAVLYNEQFL.

This clonotype was seen repeatedly, ten times or more. The chain combines TRBV18 with TRBJ2-5; possible D gene TRBD1, 5 bases. This CDR3 region has 14 residues. Germline CDR1 KGHSH, CDR2 LQKENI. Trimming shortened V by 3 bases and J by 5 bases, and 13 bases separated the two germline ends. The CDR3 loop is CASSPSVRAETQYF. CDR3 coding DNA: TGTGCCAGCTCACCCTCGGTCAGGGCGGAGACCCAGTACTTC.

This clonotype was observed at least ten times. V is TRBV20-1 and J is TRBJ1-2, with TRBD1 matching over 7 bases. The length of the CDR3 is 12 residues. Germline V gene lookup returns CDR1 DFQATT and CDR2 SNEGSKA (reference sequence). V gave up 3 bases and J gave up 8 bases; unmatched junction bases: 6. DNA for the CDR3: TGCAGTGCTAGCGACAGGGATACGGGCTACACCTTC. Its translation is CSASDRDTGYTF.

The sample holds many counts of this clonotype. CDR3 DNA sequence: TGCAGTGCTACCGGGACAGGGACTGGAAACACCATATATTTT. It yields the protein CSATGTGTGNTIYF. This chain links TRBV20-1 with TRBJ1-3, with 9 bases identical to TRBD1. The V and J ends lost 4 bases and 2 bases, in that order; junction bases with no gene match: 3. Germline loops: CDR1 DFQATT, CDR2 SNEGSKA (reference sequence). The CDR3 totals 14 residues.

V gene TRBV20-1 combines with J gene TRBJ2-7, with D tentatively TRBD2 (6 bases). The CDR3 contains 16 residues. The V gene's germline CDR1 is DFQATT and CDR2 SNEGSKA (reference sequence). Deletions cut 6 bases from V and 0 bases from J, with 21 bases between. CDR3 coding DNA: TGCAGTGCGAAGTCCCTTCTAGCGTTGAGCTCCTACGAGCAGTACTTC. It translates to CSAKSLLALSSYEQYF.

This chain links TRBV2 with TRBJ2-5; 7 nucleotides align to TRBD1. The CDR3 extends over 14 amino acids. J was trimmed by 0 bases and V by 7 bases; bases with no gene match: 5. Per the germline V gene, CDR1 is SNHLY and CDR2 is FYNNEI. This CDR3 is CASNGGQYQETQYF. The CDR3 bases are TGTGCCAGCAATGGGGGACAGTACCAAGAGACCCAGTACTTC.

A remark on this clonotype: Compared with germline, one end of the junction differs, possibly owing to a read error. This chain uses TRBV7-8 with TRBJ2-3; D remains ambiguous. This CDR3 comprises 12 residues. Germline CDR1 reads SGHVS; CDR2 reads FQNEAQ. In DNA form, the CDR3 reads TGTACCAGCAGTCTGATTACAGATACTCAGTATTTT. This sequence encodes CTSSLITDTQYF.

The V gene is TRBV20-1, the J gene TRBJ1-1; weak D call: TRBD1 (5 bases). Per the germline V gene, CDR1 is DFQATT and CDR2 is SNEGSKA (reference sequence). The length of the CDR3 is 15 residues. V lost 6 bases and J 1 base, leaving 18 bases between the germline ends. The CDR3 region is CSAFRYDRPNTEAFF. Written as DNA, the CDR3 is TGCAGTGCCTTCCGATACGACAGACCGAACACTGAAGCTTTCTTT.